This T cell receptor (beta chain) was profiled in a study of blood T cell repertoires in COVID-19. Clones were sequenced by immunoSEQ multiplex PCR, and TCRdb holds only the in-frame ones, with some missing. The sample lists roughly 200,000 clones, 70% to 90% occurring once. This clone was seen a handful of times. Residents of about two dozen US areas, aged about 18 to 95 years, made up the participants. This CDR3 is 13 amino acids long. Germline V gives CDR1 SNHLY, CDR2 FYNNEI. The chain uses TRBV2 and TRBJ1-1, with TRBD1 as a possible D gene (5 bases). Sequenced: PBMCs or T cells enriched from blood (not recorded which). The receptor's source is a man in his forties or fifties who had recovered from COVID-19. The CDR3 DNA reads TGTGTCAGGGCGGGATTAGGGAACACTGAAGCTTTCTTT. Its translation: CVRAGLGNTEAFF.